This entry lists 10 T cell receptor beta chains sequenced from one sample in a study of CD8+ T cells in alopecia areata. Treatment here: oral pan-JAK inhibitor, 5-10 mg twice daily. Extracted from the samples, RNA was reverse transcribed into cDNA to serve as the sequencing template. Sequencing used immunoSEQ multiplex PCR; TCRdb keeps in-frame clones, though not all of them. The sample carries 110,000 to 150,000 clones, roughly 54% recorded once. Sequencing was performed on CD8+ T cells sorted from blood, taken at week 4, from a patient treated with tofacitinib. These receptor sequences come from a human donor with alopecia areata.

This rearrangement joins TRBV29-1 to TRBJ2-1; weak D call: TRBD1 (5 bases). The V end was cut by 2 bases, the J end by 1 base, with 15 bases between. This CDR3 has 16 residues. The V gene's germline CDR1 is SQVTM and CDR2 ANQGSEA. The DNA of the CDR3 is TGCAGCGTTGAACCCGCGACAGTTCCATCCTACAATGAGCAGTTCTTC. Translation gives CSVEPATVPSYNEQFF.

Only a few counts were recorded for this clone. V and J are TRBV27 and TRBJ2-7, with 10 bases identical to TRBD2. The V segment lost 4 bases and the J segment 5 bases; nucleotides outside the gene matches: 8. Per germline, CDR1 MNHEY and CDR2 SMNVEV (reference sequence). The CDR3 consists of 15 residues. CDR3 residues: CASSSLAGAGDEQYF. The CDR3 DNA is TGTGCCAGCAGTTCGCTAGCGGGGGCTGGCGACGAGCAGTACTTC.

This clone has only a few counts. The rearrangement joins TRBV14 to TRBJ1-1; D call uncertain. Trimming removed 4 bases from V and 1 base from J, with 13 bases in between. Germline values: CDR1 SGHDN, CDR2 FVKESK. CDR3 size: 15 residues. CDR3 in amino acids: CASSRIKPGNTEAFF. The CDR3 DNA reads TGTGCCAGCAGCCGCATCAAACCCGGGAACACTGAAGCTTTCTTT.

The rearrangement uses TRBV7-8 and TRBJ2-3, with unresolved D. V was pared by 5 bases and J by 2 bases, with 8 bases between. CDR1 and CDR2 from the germline V gene are SGHVS and FQNEAQ. This CDR3 spans 13 amino acids. CDR3: CASSPENTDTQYF. The CDR3 nucleotides read TGTGCCAGCAGCCCGGAAAACACAGATACGCAGTATTTT.

The chain couples TRBV25-1 to TRBJ2-1, with D hard to call. Germline values: CDR1 MGHDK, CDR2 SYGVNS. The length of the CDR3 is 13 residues. Trimming took 3 bases from V and 7 from J, leaving 10 bases between them. This CDR3 reads CASSEGVRNEQFF. The CDR3 nucleotides read TGTGCCAGCAGTGAGGGTGTTAGGAATGAGCAGTTCTTC.

This chain connects TRBV6-5 to TRBJ2-7, with 7 bases aligning to TRBD1. Germline trimming cut 2 bases from V and 5 bases from J; bases unmatched to any gene: 9. Germline CDR1 reads MNHEY; CDR2 reads SVGAGI. The CDR3 has 15 residues. The CDR3 here is CASSYPKETGNEQYF. DNA of the CDR3: TGTGCCAGCAGTTACCCTAAGGAGACAGGGAACGAGCAGTACTTC.

This clone showed up just a few times. V usage is TRBV5-4 and J usage is TRBJ2-3; D not resolved. Germline CDR1 and CDR2: SGHNT and YYREEE (reference sequence). Between the trimmed V and J ends, which lost 5 bases and 2 bases, there was a span of 9 bases. There are 13 residues in the CDR3. The DNA of the CDR3 is TGTGCCAGCAGATCTAGACACACAGATACGCAGTATTTT. This codes for CASRSRHTDTQYF.

The genes are TRBV11-2 and TRBJ2-3; no clear D gene. Germline values: CDR1 SGHAT, CDR2 FQNNGV. The CDR3 runs 12 residues. With 0 bases removed from V and 8 bases from J, the gap between germline ends came to 6 bases. The CDR3 protein is CASSLDPLTQYF. In DNA form, the CDR3 reads TGTGCCAGCAGCTTAGATCCCCTTACGCAGTATTTT.

Concerning this clone itself: At one end the junction does not follow the germline gene, possibly because of a read error. This chain joins TRBV29-1 and TRBJ2-2; unclear D gene. CDR3 size: 14 residues. From germline, CDR1 is SQVTM and CDR2 ANQGSEA. The CDR3 DNA follows: TGCAGCGCTGAAACGGGCCAGGCCCGCGGGGAGCTGTTTTTT. Its protein is CSAETGQARGELFF.

The V call is TRBV6-5, the J call TRBJ1-6, with a weak D call TRBD1 (6 bases). The CDR3 is made up of 13 amino acids. The germline V and J ends were trimmed by 0 bases and 11 bases, with 8 bases remaining between them. CDR1 is MNHEY, CDR2 SVGAGI, per germline. The CDR3 nucleotides are TGTGCCAGCAGTTACTCCCGGGACACACCCCTCCACTTT. Its translation is CASSYSRDTPLHF.